This entry lists 3 T cell receptor beta chains sequenced from one sample in a study of early stage breast cancer tumors. Using immunoSEQ multiplex PCR, the repertoire was profiled, and TCRdb retains in-frame clones only, with some absent. Of around 28,000 clones listed, more than 65% are singletons. Input material: breast tumor tissue. Receptor source: a person aged 30-39 years with breast cancer.

This chain connects TRBV9 to TRBJ2-2; D possibly corresponds to TRBD1 (6 bases). Trimming left V 10 bases short and J 1 base short, with 17 bases between. The germline V gene encodes CDR1 SGDLS and CDR2 YYNGEE. This CDR3 contains 15 residues. Here the CDR3 reads CASLTGTLNTGELFF. The CDR3 DNA reads as TGTGCCTCCCTGACGGGGACACTGAACACCGGGGAGCTGTTTTTT.

The chain is built from TRBV27 and TRBJ1-4, with no clear D. Germline V gene sequence: CDR1 MNHEY, CDR2 SMNVEV (reference sequence). CDR3 length: 14 residues. V dropped 4 bases and J dropped 3 bases, with 9 bases sitting between them. The CDR3 DNA sequence: TGTGCCAGCAGTTCCAGGATACCTAATGAAAAACTGTTTTTT. Protein: CASSSRIPNEKLFF.

This chain connects TRBV7-9 to TRBJ2-1; tentatively, D is TRBD2 (5 bases). V lost 3 bases, J lost 3 bases, and 9 bases lay in between. The CDR3 covers 14 residues. Per the germline V gene, CDR1 is SEHNR and CDR2 is FQNEAQ (reference sequence). CDR3 residues: CASSFLLGYNEQFF. CDR3 DNA: TGTGCCAGCAGCTTCTTACTAGGCTACAATGAGCAGTTCTTC. The full variable domain, with the rest looked up from reference TRBV7-9 and TRBJ2-1, is DTGVSQNPRHKITKRGQNVTFRCDPISEHNRLYWYRQTLGQGPEFLTYFQNEAQLEKSRLLSDRFSAERPKGSFSTLEIQRTEQGDSAMYLCASSFLLGYNEQFFGPGTRLTVL.